This entry features one T cell receptor beta chain sequence. The sample originates from a study of blood T cell repertoires in COVID-19. V shed 3 bases and J 5 bases; nucleotides not matched to a gene: 10. The CDR3 extends over 17 amino acids. Germline CDR1 SGDLS, CDR2 YYNGEE. The method was immunoSEQ multiplex PCR; TCRdb's version includes in-frame clones alone and lacks a portion of them. The table records approximately 250,000 clones, about 81% of them present only once. The TCR sequence derives from a man aged 30 to 39 with acute COVID-19. The rearrangement links TRBV9 to TRBJ2-5, with TRBD2 matching over 13 bases. Sequenced: PBMCs or T cells enriched from blood (not recorded which). Written as DNA, the CDR3 is TGTGCCAGCAGCGCCGGGACTAGCGGGAAACGTTCGGAGACCCAGTACTTC. Encoded protein: CASSAGTSGKRSETQYF.